The 25 T cell receptor beta chains given below trace back to one sample, sequenced in a study of blood T cells in healthy people across ages. Primers used in a second PCR of roughly 6 to 12 cycles were a sample-barcoded 5' primer and a J-beta primer mix. MiXCR was run by TCRdb on the 5' RACE reads, yielding one entry per CDR3 protein. Among 1,800,000 or so distinct CDR3 sequences listed, 30% to 40% were seen once. The sequencing sample was made of blood. The receptor source for this set is a human donor in good health.

This clonotype was observed a handful of times. Here the CDR3 DNA reads TGTGCCAGCAGCTCCGGACGGGCCAAGCCCCAGCATTTT. Translating it yields CASSSGRAKPQHF. The V call is TRBV5-6, the J call TRBJ1-5; D not certain. Per germline, CDR1 SGHDT and CDR2 YYEEEE. The CDR3 is 13 residues long. Trimming removed 3 bases at V and 8 bases at J, with 12 bases between.

The genes are TRBV14 and TRBJ1-1, with D perhaps matching TRBD1 (5 bases). CDR1 is SGHDN and CDR2 is FVKESK in the germline V gene. Trimming removed 1 base at V and 6 bases at J, with 9 bases between. The CDR3 length is 13 residues. CDR3 in amino acids: CASSQGVGAEAFF. For the CDR3, the DNA is TGTGCCAGCAGCCAAGGAGTAGGGGCTGAAGCTTTCTTT.

This chain's CDR3 is CASSYSKGQITYEQYF. The CDR3 DNA sequence: TGTGCCAGCAGTTACTCCAAGGGACAGATTACCTACGAGCAGTACTTC. This chain links TRBV6-5 with TRBJ2-7; 7 nucleotides align to TRBD1. The CDR3 contains 16 residues. Germline assignment: CDR1 MNHEY and CDR2 SVGAGI. The V segment lost 0 bases and the J segment 2 bases; nucleotides outside the gene matches: 7.

The chain recombines TRBV11-2 with TRBJ1-1; a possible D gene is TRBD1 (5 bases). Germline CDR1 SGHAT, CDR2 FQNNGV. The CDR3 runs 15 residues. Trimming shortened V by 6 bases and J by 1 base, and 15 bases separated the two germline ends. The CDR3 reads CASSPWGDTNTEAFF. CDR3 nucleotides: TGTGCCAGCAGTCCGTGGGGGGATACGAACACTGAAGCTTTCTTT.

This clonotype was recorded a few times. The J gene is TRBJ2-3, the V gene TRBV20-1; D not certain. The CDR3 extends over 13 amino acids. Germline CDR1 DFQATT, CDR2 SNEGSKA (reference sequence). Trimming removed 5 bases at V and 0 bases at J, with 9 bases between. The CDR3 region has the DNA TGCAGTGCTGGCCGCTTAAGCACAGATACGCAGTATTTT. It translates to CSAGRLSTDTQYF.

The chain joins TRBV27 to TRBJ2-2; TRBD2 aligns across 9 bases. Germline CDR1 is MNHEY and CDR2 is SMNVEV (reference sequence). The V and J ends lost 2 bases and 2 bases, in that order; junction bases with no gene match: 3. The CDR3 extends over 16 amino acids. The CDR3 region has the DNA TGTGCCAGCAGTTTACGCGGGGGGGCCAACACCGGGGAGCTGTTTTTT. It encodes CASSLRGGANTGELFF.

The chain is built from TRBV7-2 and TRBJ2-5; 9 bases are a match to TRBD2. The V gene end was trimmed by 0 bases and the J gene end by 4 bases; junction bases not matched to a gene: 9. The germline CDR1 and CDR2 sequences are SGHTA and FQGNSA. The CDR3 consists of 17 residues. The CDR3 coding sequence is TGTGCCAGCAGCTTAGCGGTGATAGCGGGGGCGGGAGAGACCCAGTACTTC. As protein: CASSLAVIAGAGETQYF. Variable domain in full (rest from reference TRBV7-2 and TRBJ2-5): GAGVSQSPSNKVTEKGKDVELRCDPISGHTALYWYRQSLGQGLEFLIYFQGNSAPDKSGLPSDRFSAERTGGSVSTLTIQRTQQEDSAVYLCASSLAVIAGAGETQYFGPGTRLLVL.

The chain combines TRBV5-5 with TRBJ2-7; D is undetermined. The CDR3 contains 14 residues. The germline V gene has CDR1 SGHKS and CDR2 YYEKEE (reference sequence). Trimming cost V 1 base and J 4 bases, with 12 bases left between them. CDR3 DNA sequence: TGTGCCAGCAGCTTGATTTTGGCAGCTTACGAGCAGTACTTC. Protein sequence: CASSLILAAYEQYF.

The rearrangement joins TRBV12-3 or TRBV12-4 to TRBJ1-2, with unresolved D. This CDR3 region has 14 residues. V dropped 3 bases and J dropped 2 bases, with 10 bases sitting between them. The CDR3 is CASSFGIMNYGYTF. CDR3 nucleotides: TGTGCCAGCAGTTTCGGGATCATGAACTATGGCTACACCTTC.

The CDR3 here is CASGLTPDSSYNEQFF. CDR3 nucleotides: TGTGCCAGCGGCCTAACCCCGGACAGTTCCTACAATGAGCAGTTCTTC. J is TRBJ2-1 and V is TRBV7-6, with D perhaps TRBD1 (6 bases). The V end lost 8 bases, the J end lost 1 base, and 18 bases lay between the germline ends. Germline V lookup: CDR1 SGHVS, CDR2 FNYEAQ. The CDR3 has 16 residues.

This clonotype was detected a few times. This chain connects TRBV7-2 to TRBJ2-7; D possibly corresponds to TRBD1 (5 bases). There are 17 residues in the CDR3. The V end was cut by 1 base, the J end by 0 bases, with 16 bases between. Germline V CDR1 and CDR2: SGHTA, FQGNSA. DNA for the CDR3: TGTGCCAGCAGCTTAGGAACAGGACCAGCGTTCTCCTACGAGCAGTACTTC. Encoded protein: CASSLGTGPAFSYEQYF.

This clonotype showed up just a few times. J is TRBJ1-6 and V is TRBV28, with TRBD1 as a possible D gene (5 bases). This CDR3 spans 17 amino acids. CDR1 MDHEN and CDR2 SYDVKM come from the germline V gene. The ends were cut back, 7 bases at V and 7 bases at J, with 23 bases in the middle. Here the CDR3 DNA reads TGTGCCAGCACCTCTTTAGGGGTCCTGGGGGTAAATTCACCCCTCCACTTT. Translated, it gives CASTSLGVLGVNSPLHF.

The chain has TRBV28 and TRBJ1-3; D gene uncertain. The CDR3 extends over 12 amino acids. Germline loops: CDR1 MDHEN, CDR2 SYDVKM. Trimming cost V 4 bases and J 4 bases, with 5 bases left between them. The CDR3, as DNA: TGTGCCAGCAGTTATAGGGGAAACACCATATATTTT. Amino acid sequence: CASSYRGNTIYF.

This clonotype was observed a single time. V gene TRBV30 combines with J gene TRBJ1-2; unclear D gene. Trimming took off 0 bases at V and 5 bases at J, with 10 bases between the two ends. Germline CDR1 and CDR2: GTSNPN and SVGIG (reference sequence). CDR3 length: 13 amino acids. CDR3 loop: CAWSVRGIYGYTF. The CDR3 DNA follows: TGTGCCTGGAGTGTACGGGGTATATATGGCTACACCTTC.

The chain uses TRBV2 and TRBJ1-1; D ambiguous. The germline V gene encodes CDR1 SNHLY and CDR2 FYNNEI. Trimming took off 7 bases at V and 5 bases at J, with 14 bases between the two ends. The length of the CDR3 is 13 residues. The CDR3: CASMEGVGTEAFF. CDR3 nucleotides: TGTGCCAGCATGGAGGGTGTGGGGACTGAAGCTTTCTTT.

This clonotype showed up just a few times. The J gene is TRBJ2-1, the V gene TRBV12-3 or TRBV12-4, with D hard to call. V gave up 3 bases and J gave up 8 bases, with 8 bases separating them. The CDR3 has 12 residues. CDR3 nucleotides: TGTGCCAGCAGTTTCGACTGGGATGAGCAGTTCTTC. It specifies CASSFDWDEQFF.

The V gene is TRBV5-6, the J gene TRBJ2-3, with D unclear. CDR1 and CDR2 from the germline V gene are SGHDT and YYEEEE. The CDR3 length is 15 residues. V shed 1 base and J shed 0 bases, with 9 bases lying between them. The CDR3 region is CASSLILESTDTQYF. The CDR3 region has the DNA TGTGCCAGCAGCTTGATCCTCGAGAGCACAGATACGCAGTATTTT.

The chain combines TRBV24-1 with TRBJ2-1; no reliable D call. Trimming shortened V by 7 bases and J by 6 bases, and 6 bases separated the two germline ends. The CDR3 is made up of 11 amino acids. CDR1 KGHDR and CDR2 SFDVKD come from the germline V gene. CDR3 DNA sequence: TGTGCCACCAGAGGGTCCAATGAGCAGTTCTTC. Amino acid sequence: CATRGSNEQFF.

The chain has TRBV28 and TRBJ1-5, with D unresolved. The CDR3 has 15 residues. CDR1 and CDR2 from the germline V gene are MDHEN and SYDVKM. V was clipped by 8 bases and J by 2 bases, with 16 bases between them. The CDR3 nucleotides read TGTGCCAGCTTCTCCTCCGGGGAAGGCAATCAGCCCCAGCATTTT. Its protein product is CASFSSGEGNQPQHF.

The CDR3 spells CSAVDPSYNSPLHF. DNA of the CDR3: TGCAGTGCTGTAGACCCCTCCTATAATTCACCCCTCCACTTT. This chain connects TRBV20-1 to TRBJ1-6; D call uncertain. The germline V gene has CDR1 DFQATT and CDR2 SNEGSKA (reference sequence). The CDR3 runs 14 residues. Trimming took 5 bases from V and 0 from J, leaving 8 bases between them.

The chain carries TRBV3-1 and TRBJ2-1; D assignment may be TRBD1 or TRBD2 (5 bases each). The germline gives CDR1 LGHDT, CDR2 YNNKEL (reference sequence). Trimming removed 0 bases at V and 2 bases at J, with 8 bases between. The CDR3 is made up of 15 amino acids. The DNA for the CDR3 is TGTGCCAGCAGCCAAGATCCGGGGCCCTACAATGAGCAGTTCTTC. The encoded protein is CASSQDPGPYNEQFF.

This clonotype was found a few times. The chain is built from TRBV5-1 and TRBJ2-1; 8 bases are shared with TRBD2. Germline assignment: CDR1 SGHRS and CDR2 YFSETQ. This CDR3 contains 18 residues. The J segment lost 4 bases and the V segment lost 7 bases, leaving 19 bases of the junction unmatched. The CDR3 spells CASSPASGGALSYNEQFF. CDR3 sequence (DNA): TGCGCCAGCTCTCCTGCGTCCGGGGGGGCCCTTAGTTACAATGAGCAGTTCTTC.

The chain has TRBV11-3 and TRBJ2-7, with D tentatively TRBD1 (5 bases). V was cut by 2 bases and J by 6 bases, with 14 bases left in between. CDR1 is SGHNT and CDR2 is YENEEA in the germline V gene. The CDR3 totals 14 residues. The CDR3 sequence: CASSLLIGQGEQYF. The CDR3 DNA reads as TGTGCCAGCAGCTTACTTATAGGGCAGGGCGAGCAGTACTTC.

This sequence joins TRBV10-3 and TRBJ1-2; TRBD1 agrees at 11 bases. The CDR3 extends over 14 amino acids. V lost 5 bases and J lost 9; bases outside the gene matches: 8. CDR1 and CDR2 (germline): ENHRY, SYGVKD. This chain's CDR3 is CAISPGQGANRYTF. CDR3 bases: TGTGCCATCAGTCCTGGACAGGGGGCCAATCGCTACACCTTC.

This clonotype was picked up a small number of times. This rearrangement joins TRBV4-3 to TRBJ2-7; D gene ambiguous. Germline values: CDR1 LGHNA, CDR2 YSLEER. The CDR3 extends over 15 amino acids. V was clipped by 0 bases and J by 3 bases, with 12 bases between them. The CDR3 sequence: CASSQDRQSYYEQYF. CDR3 DNA: TGCGCCAGCAGCCAAGATCGCCAGTCATACTACGAGCAGTACTTC.